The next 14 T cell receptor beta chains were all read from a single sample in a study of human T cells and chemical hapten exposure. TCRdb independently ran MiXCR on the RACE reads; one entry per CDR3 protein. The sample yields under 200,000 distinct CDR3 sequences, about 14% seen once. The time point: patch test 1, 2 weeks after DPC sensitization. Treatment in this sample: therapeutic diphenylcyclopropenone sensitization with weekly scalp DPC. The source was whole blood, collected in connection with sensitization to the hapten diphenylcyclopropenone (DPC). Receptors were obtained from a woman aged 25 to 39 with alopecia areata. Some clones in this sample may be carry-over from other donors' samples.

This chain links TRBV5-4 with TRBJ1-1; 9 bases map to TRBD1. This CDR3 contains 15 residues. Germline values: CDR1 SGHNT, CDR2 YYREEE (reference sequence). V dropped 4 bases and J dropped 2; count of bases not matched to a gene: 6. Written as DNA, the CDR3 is TGTGCCAGCAGCACGGACAGGGGCACTAACACTGAAGCTTTCTTT. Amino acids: CASSTDRGTNTEAFF.

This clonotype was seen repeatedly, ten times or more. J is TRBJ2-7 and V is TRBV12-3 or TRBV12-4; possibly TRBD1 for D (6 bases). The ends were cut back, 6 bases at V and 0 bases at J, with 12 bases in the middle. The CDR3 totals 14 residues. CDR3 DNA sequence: TGTGCCAGCAGACACAGGGATAGCTCCTACGAGCAGTACTTC. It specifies CASRHRDSSYEQYF.

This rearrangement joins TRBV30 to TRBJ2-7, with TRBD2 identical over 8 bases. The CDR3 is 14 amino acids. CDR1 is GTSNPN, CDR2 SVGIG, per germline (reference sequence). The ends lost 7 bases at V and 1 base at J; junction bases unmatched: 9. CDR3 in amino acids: CAYTPGGRSYEQYF. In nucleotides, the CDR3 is TGTGCCTATACTCCTGGCGGGAGGTCCTACGAGCAGTACTTC.

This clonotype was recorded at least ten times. Here the CDR3 DNA reads TGTGCCAGCTCACCAACAGCGACGAACACCGGGGAGCTGTTTTTT. It is translated as CASSPTATNTGELFF. The rearrangement joins TRBV18 to TRBJ2-2; D is unresolved. The germline V gene encodes CDR1 KGHSH and CDR2 LQKENI. The CDR3 is 15 amino acids. The germline V and J ends were trimmed by 2 bases and 0 bases, with 7 bases remaining between them.

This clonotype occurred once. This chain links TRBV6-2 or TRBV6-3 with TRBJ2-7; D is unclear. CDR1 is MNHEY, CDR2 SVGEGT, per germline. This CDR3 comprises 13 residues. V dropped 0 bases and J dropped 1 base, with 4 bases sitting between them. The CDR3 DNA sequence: TGTGCCAGCAGTTACTCGACGTCCTACGAGCAGTACTTC. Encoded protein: CASSYSTSYEQYF.

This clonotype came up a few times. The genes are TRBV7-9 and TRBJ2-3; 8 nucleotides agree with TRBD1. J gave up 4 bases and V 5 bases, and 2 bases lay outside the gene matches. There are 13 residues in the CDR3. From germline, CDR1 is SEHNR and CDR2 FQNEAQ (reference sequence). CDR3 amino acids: CASSRQGSDTQYF. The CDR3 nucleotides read TGTGCCAGCAGCCGACAGGGGTCAGATACGCAGTATTTT.

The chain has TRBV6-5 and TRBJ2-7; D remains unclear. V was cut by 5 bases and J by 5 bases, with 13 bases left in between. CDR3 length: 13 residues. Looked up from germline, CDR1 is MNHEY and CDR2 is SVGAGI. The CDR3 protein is CASSRALTHEQYF. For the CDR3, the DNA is TGTGCCAGCAGTCGTGCCCTTACTCACGAGCAGTACTTC.

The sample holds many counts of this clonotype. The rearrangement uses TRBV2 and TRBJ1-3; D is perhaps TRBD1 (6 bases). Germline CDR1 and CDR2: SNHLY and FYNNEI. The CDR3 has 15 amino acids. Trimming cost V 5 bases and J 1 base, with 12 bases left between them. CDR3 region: CASSKDRSSGNTIYF. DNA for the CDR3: TGTGCCAGCAGTAAAGACAGGAGTTCTGGAAACACCATATATTTT.

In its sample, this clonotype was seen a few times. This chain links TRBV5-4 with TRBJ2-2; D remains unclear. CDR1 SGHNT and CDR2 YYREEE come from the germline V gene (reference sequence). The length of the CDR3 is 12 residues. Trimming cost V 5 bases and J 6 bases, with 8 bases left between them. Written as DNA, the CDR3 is TGTGCCAGCAGTGGGCAACCCGGGGAGCTGTTTTTT. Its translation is CASSGQPGELFF.

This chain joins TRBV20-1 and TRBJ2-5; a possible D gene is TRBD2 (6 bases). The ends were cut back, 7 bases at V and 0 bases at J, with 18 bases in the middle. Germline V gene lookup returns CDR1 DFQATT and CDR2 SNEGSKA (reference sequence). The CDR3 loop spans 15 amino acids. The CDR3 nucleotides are TGCAGTGGGGCGGGGACCTTATTGTACCAAGAGACCCAGTACTTC. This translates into CSGAGTLLYQETQYF.

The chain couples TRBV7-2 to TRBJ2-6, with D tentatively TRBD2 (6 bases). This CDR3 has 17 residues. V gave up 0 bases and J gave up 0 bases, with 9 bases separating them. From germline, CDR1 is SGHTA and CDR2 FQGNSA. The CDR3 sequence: CASSLAIGGSGANVLTF. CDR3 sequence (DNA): TGTGCCAGCAGCTTAGCAATCGGGGGCTCTGGGGCCAACGTCCTGACTTTC.

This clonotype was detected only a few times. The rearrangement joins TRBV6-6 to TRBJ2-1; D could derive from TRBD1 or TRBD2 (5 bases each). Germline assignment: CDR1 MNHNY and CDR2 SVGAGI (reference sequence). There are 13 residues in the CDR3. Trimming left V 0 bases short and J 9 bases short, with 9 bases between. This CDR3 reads CASSYSVGGEQFF. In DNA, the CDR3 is TGTGCCAGCAGTTACTCTGTTGGGGGTGAGCAGTTCTTC.

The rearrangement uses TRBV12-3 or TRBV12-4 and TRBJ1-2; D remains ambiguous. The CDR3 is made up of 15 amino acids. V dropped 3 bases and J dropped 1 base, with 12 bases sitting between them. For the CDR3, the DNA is TGTGCCAGCAGTTTCGGCGGAGCCTTTAACTATGGCTACACCTTC. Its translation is CASSFGGAFNYGYTF.

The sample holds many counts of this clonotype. CDR3 nucleotide sequence: TGTGCCAGCAGTTACTCTCCCCATTGGACAGGAGGTAGCGAGCAGTACTTC. This gives the protein CASSYSPHWTGGSEQYF. The V and J genes are TRBV6-5 and TRBJ2-7; TRBD1 agrees at 7 bases. V lost 0 bases and J lost 6; bases outside the gene matches: 14. The CDR3 loop spans 17 amino acids. Per germline, CDR1 MNHEY and CDR2 SVGAGI.